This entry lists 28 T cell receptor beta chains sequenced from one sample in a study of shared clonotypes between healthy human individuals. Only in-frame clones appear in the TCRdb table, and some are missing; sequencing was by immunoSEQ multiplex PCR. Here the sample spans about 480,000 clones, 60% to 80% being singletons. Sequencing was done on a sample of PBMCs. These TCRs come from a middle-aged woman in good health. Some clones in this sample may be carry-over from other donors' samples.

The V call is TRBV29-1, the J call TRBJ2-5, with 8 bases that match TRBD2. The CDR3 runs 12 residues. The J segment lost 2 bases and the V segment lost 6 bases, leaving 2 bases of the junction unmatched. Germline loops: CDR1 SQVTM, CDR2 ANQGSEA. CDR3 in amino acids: CSVGTSQETQYF. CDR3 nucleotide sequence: TGCAGCGTCGGGACTAGTCAAGAGACCCAGTACTTC.

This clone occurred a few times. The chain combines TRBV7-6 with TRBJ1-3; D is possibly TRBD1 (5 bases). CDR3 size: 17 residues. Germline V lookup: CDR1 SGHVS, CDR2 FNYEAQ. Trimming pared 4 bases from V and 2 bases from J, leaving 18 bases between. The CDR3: CASSWGPLRGAGNTIYF. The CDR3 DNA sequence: TGTGCCAGCAGCTGGGGACCCCTGAGGGGCGCTGGAAACACCATATATTTT.

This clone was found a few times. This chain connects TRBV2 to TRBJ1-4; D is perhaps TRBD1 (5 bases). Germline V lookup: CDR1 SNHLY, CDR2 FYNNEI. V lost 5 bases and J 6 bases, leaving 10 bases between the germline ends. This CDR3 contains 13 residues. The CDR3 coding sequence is TGTGCCAGCAGTAGACAGCGGGATGAAAAACTGTTTTTT. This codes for CASSRQRDEKLFF.

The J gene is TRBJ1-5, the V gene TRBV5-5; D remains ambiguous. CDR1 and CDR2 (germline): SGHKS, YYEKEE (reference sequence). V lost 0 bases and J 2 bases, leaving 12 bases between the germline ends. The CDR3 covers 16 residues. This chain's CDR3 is CASSLGVGRGNQPQHF. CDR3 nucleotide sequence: TGTGCCAGCAGCTTGGGGGTAGGACGTGGCAATCAGCCCCAGCATTTT.

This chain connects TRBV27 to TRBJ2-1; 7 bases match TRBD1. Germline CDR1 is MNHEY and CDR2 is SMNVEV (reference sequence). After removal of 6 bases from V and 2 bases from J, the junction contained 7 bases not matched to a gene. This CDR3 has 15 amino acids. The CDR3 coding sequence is TGTGCCAGCAGGAACGACAGGGACGCCTACAATGAGCAGTTCTTC. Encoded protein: CASRNDRDAYNEQFF.

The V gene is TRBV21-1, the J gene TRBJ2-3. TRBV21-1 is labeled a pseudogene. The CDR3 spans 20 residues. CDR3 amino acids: CASRIDKDDRDPRGTDTQYF. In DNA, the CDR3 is TGTGCCAGCAGGATAGACAAAGATGATAGGGATCCCCGGGGCACAGATACGCAGTATTTT.

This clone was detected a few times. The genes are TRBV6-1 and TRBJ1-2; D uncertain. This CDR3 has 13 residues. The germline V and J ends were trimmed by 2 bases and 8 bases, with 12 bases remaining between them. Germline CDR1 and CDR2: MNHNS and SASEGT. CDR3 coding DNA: TGTGCCAGCAGTGAATTAGTGGTCGGGGGCTACACCTTC. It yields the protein CASSELVVGGYTF.

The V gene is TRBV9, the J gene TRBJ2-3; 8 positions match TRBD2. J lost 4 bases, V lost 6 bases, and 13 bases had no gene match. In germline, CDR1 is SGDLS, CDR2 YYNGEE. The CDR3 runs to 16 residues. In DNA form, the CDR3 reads TGTGCCAGCACCCCCTTGGGAAGCGGGAGTTCAGATACGCAGTATTTT. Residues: CASTPLGSGSSDTQYF.

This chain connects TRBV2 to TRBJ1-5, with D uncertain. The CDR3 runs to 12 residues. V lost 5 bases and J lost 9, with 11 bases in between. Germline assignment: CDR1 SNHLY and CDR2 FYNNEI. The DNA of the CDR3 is TGTGCCAGCAGTACTGACCCCAGGCCCCAGCATTTT. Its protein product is CASSTDPRPQHF.

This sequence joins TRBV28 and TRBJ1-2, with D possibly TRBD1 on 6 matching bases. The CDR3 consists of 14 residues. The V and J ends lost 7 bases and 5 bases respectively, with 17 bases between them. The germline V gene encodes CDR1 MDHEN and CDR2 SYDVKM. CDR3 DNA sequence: TGTGCCAGCACTCTCGGACAGAGGGGATATGGCTACACCTTC. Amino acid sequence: CASTLGQRGYGYTF.

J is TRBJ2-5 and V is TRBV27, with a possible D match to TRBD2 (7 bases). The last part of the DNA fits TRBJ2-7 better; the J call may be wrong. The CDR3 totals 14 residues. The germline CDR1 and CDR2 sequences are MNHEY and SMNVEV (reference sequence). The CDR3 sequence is CASSPRLGGHEQYF. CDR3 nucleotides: TGTGCCAGCAGTCCCCGACTGGGGGGGCACGAGCAGTACTTC.

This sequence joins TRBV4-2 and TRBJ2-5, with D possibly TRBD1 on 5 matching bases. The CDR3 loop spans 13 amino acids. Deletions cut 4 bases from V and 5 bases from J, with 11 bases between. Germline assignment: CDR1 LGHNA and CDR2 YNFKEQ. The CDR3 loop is CASSPGLGETQYF. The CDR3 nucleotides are TGTGCCAGCAGCCCAGGGTTGGGGGAGACCCAGTACTTC.

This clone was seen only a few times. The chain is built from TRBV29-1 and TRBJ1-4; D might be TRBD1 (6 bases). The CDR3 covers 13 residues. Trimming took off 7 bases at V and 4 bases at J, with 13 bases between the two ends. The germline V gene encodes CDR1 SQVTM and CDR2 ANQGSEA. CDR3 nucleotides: TGCAGCGCCAAGGGACAAGATAATGAAAAACTGTTTTTT. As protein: CSAKGQDNEKLFF.

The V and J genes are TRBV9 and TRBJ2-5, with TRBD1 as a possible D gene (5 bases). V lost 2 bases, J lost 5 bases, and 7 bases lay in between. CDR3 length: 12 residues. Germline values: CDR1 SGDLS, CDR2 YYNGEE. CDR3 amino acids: CASSVQGETQYF. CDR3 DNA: TGTGCCAGCAGCGTTCAGGGCGAGACCCAGTACTTC.

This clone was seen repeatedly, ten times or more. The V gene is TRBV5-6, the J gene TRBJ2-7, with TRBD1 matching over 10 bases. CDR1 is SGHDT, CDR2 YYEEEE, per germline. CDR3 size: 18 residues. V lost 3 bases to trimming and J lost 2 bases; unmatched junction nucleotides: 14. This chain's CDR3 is CASSSHRDRGIVTYEQYF. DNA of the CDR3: TGTGCCAGCAGCTCCCACCGGGACAGGGGTATCGTTACCTACGAGCAGTACTTC. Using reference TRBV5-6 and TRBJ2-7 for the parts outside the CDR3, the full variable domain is DAGVTQSPTHLIKTRGQQVTLRCSPKSGHDTVSWYQQALGQGPQFIFQYYEEEERQRGNFPDRFSGHQFPNYSSELNVNALLLGDSALYLCASSSHRDRGIVTYEQYFGPGTRLTVT.

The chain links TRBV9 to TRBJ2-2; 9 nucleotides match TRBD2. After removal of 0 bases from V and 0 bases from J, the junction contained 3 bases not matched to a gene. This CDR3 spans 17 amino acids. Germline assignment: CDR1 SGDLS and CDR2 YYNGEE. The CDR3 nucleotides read TGTGCCAGCAGCGTAGCTGGACTAGCGACGAACACCGGGGAGCTGTTTTTT. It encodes CASSVAGLATNTGELFF.

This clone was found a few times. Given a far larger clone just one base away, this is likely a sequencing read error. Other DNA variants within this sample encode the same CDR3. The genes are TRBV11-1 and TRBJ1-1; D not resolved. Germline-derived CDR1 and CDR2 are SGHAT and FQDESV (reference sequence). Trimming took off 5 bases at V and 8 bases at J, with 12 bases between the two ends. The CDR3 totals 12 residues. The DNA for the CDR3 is TGTGCCAGCAGCCTAGATGGCGGGGAAGCTTTCTTT. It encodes CASSLDGGEAFF.

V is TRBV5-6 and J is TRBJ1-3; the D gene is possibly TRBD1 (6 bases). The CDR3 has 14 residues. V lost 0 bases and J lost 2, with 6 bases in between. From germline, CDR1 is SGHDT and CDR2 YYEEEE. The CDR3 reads CASSLDRAGNTIYF. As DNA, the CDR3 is TGTGCCAGCAGCTTGGACAGGGCTGGAAACACCATATATTTT.

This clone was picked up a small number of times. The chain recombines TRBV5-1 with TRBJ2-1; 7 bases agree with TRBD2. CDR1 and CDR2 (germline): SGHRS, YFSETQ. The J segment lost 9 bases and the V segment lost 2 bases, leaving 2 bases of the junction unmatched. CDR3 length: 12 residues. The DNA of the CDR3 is TGCGCCAGCAGCTTATCTAGCGGTGAGCAGTTCTTC. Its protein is CASSLSSGEQFF.

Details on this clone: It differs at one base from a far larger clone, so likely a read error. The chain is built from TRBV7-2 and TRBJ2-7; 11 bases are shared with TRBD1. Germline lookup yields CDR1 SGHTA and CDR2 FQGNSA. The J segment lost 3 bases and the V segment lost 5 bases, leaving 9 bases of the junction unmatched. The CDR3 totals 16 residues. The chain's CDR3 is CASSHLRTGGFYEQYF. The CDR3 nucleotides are TGTGCCAGCAGCCACCTTAGGACAGGGGGCTTCTACGAGCAGTACTTC.

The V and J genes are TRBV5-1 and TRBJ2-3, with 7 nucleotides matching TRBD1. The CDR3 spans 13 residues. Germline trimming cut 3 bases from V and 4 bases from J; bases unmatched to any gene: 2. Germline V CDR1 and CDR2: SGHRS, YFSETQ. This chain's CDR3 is CASSSGTADTQYF. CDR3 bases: TGCGCCAGCAGCTCCGGGACAGCAGATACGCAGTATTTT.

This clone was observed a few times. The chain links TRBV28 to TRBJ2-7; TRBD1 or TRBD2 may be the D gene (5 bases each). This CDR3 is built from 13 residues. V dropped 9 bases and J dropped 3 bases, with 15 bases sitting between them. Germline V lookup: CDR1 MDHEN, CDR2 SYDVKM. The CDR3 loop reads CASETVGGYEQYF. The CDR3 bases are TGTGCCAGTGAGACCGTTGGGGGCTACGAGCAGTACTTC.

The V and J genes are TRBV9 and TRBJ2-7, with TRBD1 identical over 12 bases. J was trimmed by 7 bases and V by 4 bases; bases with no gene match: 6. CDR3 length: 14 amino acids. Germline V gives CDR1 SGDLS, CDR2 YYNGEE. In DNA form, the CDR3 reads TGTGCCAGCAGCCTGGGACAGGGGGCGGGAGAGCAGTACTTC. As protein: CASSLGQGAGEQYF.

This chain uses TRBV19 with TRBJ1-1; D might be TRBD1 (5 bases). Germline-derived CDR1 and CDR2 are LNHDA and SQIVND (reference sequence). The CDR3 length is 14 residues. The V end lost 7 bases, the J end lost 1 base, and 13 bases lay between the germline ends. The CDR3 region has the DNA TGTGCCAGTACTTCGAAGGGGCGGAACACTGAAGCTTTCTTT. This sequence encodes CASTSKGRNTEAFF.

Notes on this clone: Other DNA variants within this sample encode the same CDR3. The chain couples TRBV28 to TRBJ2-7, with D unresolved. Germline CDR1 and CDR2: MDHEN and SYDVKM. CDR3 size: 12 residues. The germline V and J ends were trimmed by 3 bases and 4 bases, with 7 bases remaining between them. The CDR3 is CASSLVGYEQYF. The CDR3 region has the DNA TGTGCCAGCAGTTTGGTGGGTTACGAGCAGTACTTC.

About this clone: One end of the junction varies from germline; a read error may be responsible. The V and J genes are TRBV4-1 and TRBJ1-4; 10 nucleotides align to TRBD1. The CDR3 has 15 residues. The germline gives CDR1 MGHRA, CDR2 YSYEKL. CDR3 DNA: TGCGCCAGCAGCCAAGAGATGGACAGGGGGATGGTGGAGTATTTT. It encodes CASSQEMDRGMVEYF.

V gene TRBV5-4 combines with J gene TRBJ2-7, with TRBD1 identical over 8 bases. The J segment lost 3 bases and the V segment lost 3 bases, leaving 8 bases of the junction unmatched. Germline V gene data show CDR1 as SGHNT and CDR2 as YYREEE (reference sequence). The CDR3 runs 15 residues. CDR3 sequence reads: CASSSRGLDIYEQYF. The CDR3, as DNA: TGTGCCAGCAGCTCCAGGGGGCTGGATATCTACGAGCAGTACTTC.

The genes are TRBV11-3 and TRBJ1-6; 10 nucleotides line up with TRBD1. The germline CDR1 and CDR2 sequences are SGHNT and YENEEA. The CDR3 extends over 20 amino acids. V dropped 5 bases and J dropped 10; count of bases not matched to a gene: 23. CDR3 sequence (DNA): TGTGCCAGCAGCCTCAGATCCTCCGGAACGGGACAGGGGAAACGATCACCCCTCCACTTT. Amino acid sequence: CASSLRSSGTGQGKRSPLHF.